Following are 5 T cell receptor beta chains from one sample sequenced in a study of cytomegalovirus exposure and HLA in healthy donors. The primer mix had 60 Vbeta and 13 Jbeta primers. Produced via immunoSEQ multiplex PCR; TCRdb's table is partial and in-frame only. The profile shows under 200,000 clones, around 90% of them singletons. Sequences were obtained from PBMCs. The receptors derive from a woman aged 25 to 39 in good health and CMV-seronegative.

V and J are TRBV27 and TRBJ1-2; D ambiguous. The germline V and J ends were trimmed by 3 bases and 1 base, with 6 bases remaining between them. The CDR3 totals 13 residues. Per germline, CDR1 MNHEY and CDR2 SMNVEV (reference sequence). For the CDR3, the DNA is TGTGCCAGCAGTTTCTCTCTTAACTATGGCTACACCTTC. Translation gives CASSFSLNYGYTF.

The chain recombines TRBV27 with TRBJ2-1; D not resolved. The V gene's germline CDR1 is MNHEY and CDR2 SMNVEV (reference sequence). With 5 bases removed from V and 3 bases from J, the gap between germline ends came to 5 bases. CDR3 length: 12 residues. CDR3 sequence reads: CASSPNYNEQFF. The CDR3 DNA follows: TGTGCCAGCAGTCCTAACTACAATGAGCAGTTCTTC.

V and J are TRBV9 and TRBJ2-3, with a weak D call TRBD1 (6 bases). The germline CDR1 and CDR2 sequences are SGDLS and YYNGEE. V lost 3 bases to trimming and J lost 0 bases, with 20 bases between them. This CDR3 is 18 amino acids long. CDR3 region: CASSGSRGIPPSTDTQYF. The CDR3 bases are TGTGCCAGCAGCGGTAGCAGGGGAATCCCTCCTAGCACAGATACGCAGTATTTT.

This chain joins TRBV27 and TRBJ2-7, with a weak D call TRBD2 (5 bases). This CDR3 is 12 amino acids long. V dropped 11 bases and J dropped 3 bases, with 14 bases sitting between them. The germline V gene has CDR1 MNHEY and CDR2 SMNVEV (reference sequence). The CDR3 bases are TGTGCCTCCTCTATTGAGGGCTACGAGCAGTACTTC. It specifies CASSIEGYEQYF.

Only one count was recorded for this clone. The V and J genes are TRBV14 and TRBJ2-1; TRBD2 aligns across 7 bases. CDR3 length: 16 residues. J lost 8 bases, V lost 1 base, and 11 bases had no gene match. Germline CDR1 reads SGHDN; CDR2 reads FVKESK. In DNA form, the CDR3 reads TGTGCCAGCAGCCAAGGGTGGGGGGGGTCGATCGATGAGCAGTTCTTC. Its protein is CASSQGWGGSIDEQFF.